The 12 T cell receptor beta chains listed next were all sequenced from one sample in a study of vaccination effects on CD4 cells after COVID-19 (dated by TCRdb to between 2020 and 2023). In the ViraFEST assay, PBMC were stimulated with viral peptide pools, and TCR sequencing was then used to find antigen-specific CD4+ T cell clonotypes based on their expansion. After approximately eleven days of culture, CD4+ T cells were isolated with the EasySep CD4+ T cell isolation kit. Participants received two doses of either the BNT162b2 or the mRNA-1273 mRNA SARS-CoV-2 vaccine. Libraries came from the immunoSEQ multiplex PCR assay. TCRdb holds this immuneACCESS table with in-frame rearrangements only. Some clones are missing; in checked studies, unresolved V genes explain under half, and the rest has no known cause. In all, the sample holds about 46,000 clones, and around three quarters of those were seen once. The ten largest make up roughly 16% of the sample.

Their recognized antigens are unknown. The material was CD4+ T cells from PBMCs cultured with HCoV-OC43 spike peptides, obtained after COVID-19 vaccination. The intended sense of this specimen's cell subset or site label: HCoV-OC43 spike overlapping peptide pool stimulation. These receptors all come from a human donor who received a COVID-19 vaccine.

The chain joins TRBV29-1 to TRBJ1-1; D gene ambiguous. The V end lost 5 bases, the J end lost 1 base, and 11 bases lay between the germline ends. The CDR3 is 13 residues long. In germline, CDR1 is SQVTM, CDR2 ANQGSEA. CDR3 loop: CSVSRGENTEAFF. The CDR3 nucleotides read TGCAGCGTTAGTCGGGGAGAGAACACTGAAGCTTTCTTT.

The chain carries TRBV2 and TRBJ1-1; 7 bases fit TRBD1. V shed 6 bases and J 8 bases; nucleotides not matched to a gene: 9. The germline V gene has CDR1 SNHLY and CDR2 FYNNEI. This CDR3 has 13 amino acids. The CDR3 DNA is TGTGCCAGCAGAGAACCGGGACAGCTAGAAGCTTTCTTT. It yields the protein CASREPGQLEAFF.

V usage is TRBV5-1 and J usage is TRBJ1-5, with D possibly TRBD1 on 6 matching bases. The CDR3 loop spans 15 amino acids. V was pared by 1 base and J by 0 bases, with 8 bases between. Germline CDR1 is SGHRS and CDR2 is YFSETQ. CDR3 sequence: CASSLSGDSNQPQHF. The CDR3 nucleotides are TGCGCCAGCAGCTTGTCAGGGGATAGCAATCAGCCCCAGCATTTT.

This clone has more than one count but fewer than ten. J is TRBJ2-1 and V is TRBV2; TRBD2 might be the D (5 bases). CDR1 SNHLY and CDR2 FYNNEI come from the germline V gene. CDR3 length equals 19 residues. V was pared by 0 bases and J by 5 bases, with 23 bases between. CDR3 nucleotide sequence: TGTGCCAGCAGTGAAGCGCTAGCTATCTTCCTTAAAAACAACAATGAGCAGTTCTTC. It specifies CASSEALAIFLKNNNEQFF.

The CDR3 reads CSVGTGIRYEQYF. The CDR3 nucleotides are TGCAGCGTCGGGACAGGAATACGTTACGAGCAGTACTTC. This chain connects TRBV29-1 to TRBJ2-7; 8 nucleotides match TRBD1. CDR1 and CDR2 (germline): SQVTM, ANQGSEA. The CDR3 contains 13 residues. V was pared by 6 bases and J by 4 bases, with 8 bases of the junction left unmatched.

V usage is TRBV5-1 and J usage is TRBJ2-1; D unresolved. Per germline, CDR1 SGHRS and CDR2 YFSETQ. The germline V and J ends were trimmed by 0 bases and 8 bases, with 12 bases remaining between them. The CDR3 has 14 residues. The CDR3 region is CASSLGSVMDEQFF. CDR3 nucleotide sequence: TGCGCCAGCAGCTTGGGGAGTGTTATGGATGAGCAGTTCTTC.

This CDR3 reads CASTKGVNPPEAFF. The CDR3 DNA reads as TGTGCCAGCACCAAGGGGGTAAACCCCCCTGAAGCTTTCTTT. The genes are TRBV2 and TRBJ1-1; possible D gene TRBD1, 6 bases. The CDR3 extends over 14 amino acids. Trimming cost V 7 bases and J 6 bases, with 18 bases left between them. In germline, CDR1 is SNHLY, CDR2 FYNNEI.

This clone appeared once. The chain has TRBV11-2 and TRBJ2-3; D is unresolved. Trimming took off 5 bases at V and 3 bases at J, with 12 bases between the two ends. The CDR3 is 14 residues long. CDR1 is SGHAT, CDR2 FQNNGV, per germline. CDR3 protein: CASSQLVGTDTQYF. The CDR3 DNA reads TGTGCCAGCAGCCAGTTAGTGGGTACAGATACGCAGTATTTT. The full variable domain, with the rest looked up from reference TRBV11-2 and TRBJ2-3, is EAGVAQSPRYKIIEKRQSVAFWCNPISGHATLYWYQQILGQGPKLLIQFQNNGVVDDSQLPKDRFSAERLKGVDSTLKIQPAKLEDSAVYLCASSQLVGTDTQYFGPGTRLTVL.

V usage is TRBV25-1 and J usage is TRBJ1-2; tentative D call: TRBD1 (5 bases). V lost 7 bases, J lost 2 bases, and 14 bases lay in between. The CDR3 covers 14 residues. The germline gives CDR1 MGHDK, CDR2 SYGVNS. Here the CDR3 DNA reads TGTGCCAGCACTCCTGCAGGGTTCAACTATGGCTACACCTTC. Residues: CASTPAGFNYGYTF.

V usage is TRBV5-1 and J usage is TRBJ2-1; TRBD2 is a possible D gene (6 bases). Trimming removed 3 bases at V and 1 base at J, with 14 bases between. The germline gives CDR1 SGHRS, CDR2 YFSETQ. This CDR3 is 16 amino acids long. In nucleotides, the CDR3 is TGCGCCAGCAGCTCCACTAGCCGTGCGTCCTACAATGAGCAGTTCTTC. This codes for CASSSTSRASYNEQFF. The full variable domain, completed using reference TRBV5-1 and TRBJ2-1, is KAGVTQTPRYLIKTRGQQVTLSCSPISGHRSVSWYQQTPGQGLQFLFEYFSETQRNKGNFPGRFSGRQFSNSRSEMNVSTLELGDSALYLCASSSTSRASYNEQFFGPGTRLTVL.

The table lists this clone with a count of one. The genes are TRBV11-2 and TRBJ2-7; TRBD1 matches at 7 bases. Germline assignment: CDR1 SGHAT and CDR2 FQNNGV. The trim removed 5 bases at V and 1 base at J, leaving 17 bases unmatched. The CDR3 has 18 amino acids. This chain's CDR3 is CASSPFREQGRNSYEQYF. CDR3 in DNA: TGTGCCAGCAGCCCGTTTCGGGAACAGGGGCGTAATTCCTACGAGCAGTACTTC.

This clone occurred many times. V and J are TRBV10-3 and TRBJ2-3; TRBD2 agrees at 8 bases. V dropped 4 bases and J dropped 4; count of bases not matched to a gene: 10. The CDR3 length is 16 residues. Germline-derived CDR1 and CDR2 are ENHRY and SYGVKD. CDR3 protein: CAISAYSGGGADTQYF. CDR3 bases: TGTGCCATCAGTGCTTATTCGGGAGGGGGGGCAGATACGCAGTATTTT.